Sequencing of this TCR beta chain was carried out in a study of post-analysis software for immune sequencing data. Across the study: The disease courses spanned relapsing-remitting, secondary progressive and progressive-relapsing forms of multiple sclerosis. Study outcomes and limitations: The study found TRBV5-6, TRBV5-1 and TRBV20-1 among several TRBV segments more frequent in patients than controls. Relative to controls, patients with multiple sclerosis showed significantly lower normalized Chao1 diversity.

Worth noting for this clonotype: Its matching antigen is unknown.

The junction had 9 bases not matched to a gene; V was cut back by 4 bases and J by 5 bases. The CDR3 spans 15 residues. Germline V gene lookup returns CDR1 SGHRS and CDR2 YFSETQ. The TCR beta cDNA libraries carried unique molecular identifiers. TCRdb re-analysed the PCR reads in MiXCR, keeping a single row per CDR3 protein. The table records under 200,000 distinct CDR3 sequences, around 36% of them present only once. This rearrangement joins TRBV5-1 to TRBJ2-1; 7 bases are a match to TRBD1. This clonotype originated in a girl aged 10 to 17 with multiple sclerosis. Source: blood, taken after autologous hematopoietic stem cell transplantation. The CDR3 nucleotides are TGCGCCAGCAGCAACGCCGGGGACAGCGACAATGAGCAGTTCTTC. It is translated as CASSNAGDSDNEQFF. The whole variable domain, remainder taken from reference TRBV5-1 and TRBJ2-1, is KAGVTQTPRYLIKTRGQQVTLSCSPISGHRSVSWYQQTPGQGLQFLFEYFSETQRNKGNFPGRFSGRQFSNSRSEMNVSTLELGDSALYLCASSNAGDSDNEQFFGPGTRLTVL.